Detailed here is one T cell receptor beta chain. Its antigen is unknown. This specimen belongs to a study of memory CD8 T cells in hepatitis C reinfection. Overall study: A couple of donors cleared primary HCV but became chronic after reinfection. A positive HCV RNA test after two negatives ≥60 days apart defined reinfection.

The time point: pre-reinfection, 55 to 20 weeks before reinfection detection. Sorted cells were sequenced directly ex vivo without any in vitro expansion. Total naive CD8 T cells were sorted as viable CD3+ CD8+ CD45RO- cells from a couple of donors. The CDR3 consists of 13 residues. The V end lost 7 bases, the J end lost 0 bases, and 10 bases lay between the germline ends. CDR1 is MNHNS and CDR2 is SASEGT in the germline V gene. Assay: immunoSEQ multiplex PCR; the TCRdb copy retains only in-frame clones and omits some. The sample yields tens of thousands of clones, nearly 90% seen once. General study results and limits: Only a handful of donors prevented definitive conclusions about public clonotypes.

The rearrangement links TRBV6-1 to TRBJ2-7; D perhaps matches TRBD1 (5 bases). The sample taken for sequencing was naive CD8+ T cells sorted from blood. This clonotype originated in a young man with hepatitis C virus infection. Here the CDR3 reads CASTSRDSYEQYV. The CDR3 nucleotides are TGTGCCAGCACAAGCAGGGACTCCTACGAGCAGTACGTC.